This T cell receptor (beta chain) is drawn from a study of post-analysis software for immune sequencing data (dated by TCRdb to between 2014 and 2017). About the study as a whole: Recorded disease courses included relapsing-remitting, secondary progressive and progressive-relapsing multiple sclerosis, with some patients lacking subtype annotation. The patient repertoires were set against about eleven previously published healthy control repertoires from donors whose ages ranged from about 6 to 26 years. A subset of samples was prepared in parallel using single-end sample barcoding, then pooled and co-amplified after Illumina adapter ligation. General findings and caveats noted by the study authors: When samples were clustered directly using the F measure, samples prepared in the same batch co-clustered strongly, which prompted a batch-effect correction. Significantly lower normalized Chao1 diversity was found in multiple sclerosis patients than in controls, suggesting substantial peripheral T-cell clonal expansion. Roughly 5 TRBV segments, including TRBV5-6, TRBV5-1 and TRBV20-1, were significantly more frequent in patients than controls. The control group was slightly older than the multiple sclerosis patient group.

A remark on this clonotype: Its recognized antigen is unknown. Qualities for individual bases were not recorded, and no much larger clone is one base off.

To demonstrate the VDJtools post-analysis software, TCR beta repertoires were profiled from the peripheral blood of about a dozen young patients with multiple sclerosis. The multiple sclerosis patients were children and adolescents ranging in age from about 6 to 16 years. Taken from cysteine to phenylalanine, the CDR3 has 13 residues. Just CDR3 DNA is preserved here, 39 bases in frame from base 1. CDR1 and CDR2 are read off the germline V gene (reference sequence) as PRHDT and FYEKMQ. V is reduced by 4 bases and J by 7 bases, leaving a spacing of 13 bases between them. Receptor libraries were prepared by PCR. For sequencing, an Illumina HiSeq 2500 was employed. To reduce PCR and sequencing biases, unique molecular identifiers were built into the TCR beta cDNA libraries. Every 1 to 10 million input T cells yielded approximately 500,000 cDNA molecules, meaning each molecule approximated one T cell. The same protocol used for the earlier healthy control dataset was applied to prepare and sequence the patient libraries. Samples belonging to the same batch were prepared together, multiplexed and sequenced on a shared HiSeq lane. The study's own analysis went as follows. MIGEC was used to process the raw barcoded reads, and molecular identifier groups with only a single read were discarded before consensus assembly and CDR3 extraction. VDJtools was used for post-analysis of the clonotype tables, with diversity normalized by down-sampling every dataset to the smallest sample size. In repertoire overlap clustering, CDR3 amino acid sequences, but not nucleotide sequences, were matched to correct batch-related cross-sample contamination. TCRdb passed the public sequencing reads through fastp at Q25 and MiXCR, retaining productive beta sequences. CDR3 protein duplicates are merged, each entry listing the most common genes and DNA. The V and J calls come from TCRdb's annotation, not from the publication. This sample holds 430,000 or so distinct CDR3 sequences; more than 30% were observed only once. 7.6% of the sample is held by the ten biggest clonotypes.

Material for sequencing was blood. This TCR was sampled from a girl aged 2-9 years with multiple sclerosis. The rearranged segments are TRBV13 and TRBJ2-5; too little of a D gene remains to name it. The nucleotide sequence reads as follows: TGTGCCAGCAGCTACCCCCGTGATGGGACCCAGTACTTC. It translates to CASSYPRDGTQYF.